The clone carrying this T cell receptor beta chain has at least ten counts. Its antigen is still unknown. This specimen comes from a study of identical twins. General study findings and limits: Twins' surplus sharing was weaker for beta out-of-frame sequences. Invariant populations such as MAIT and iNKT cells could partly muddle zero-insertion analyses.

Each CDR3 protein is one row after TCRdb ran MiXCR on the 5' RACE reads. Of about 700,000 distinct CDR3 sequences listed, approximately 6.1% are singletons. Per germline, CDR1 SQVTM and CDR2 ANQGSEA. This CDR3 comprises 14 residues. Trimming removed 6 bases from V and 5 bases from J, with 17 bases in between. J is TRBJ2-1 and V is TRBV29-1, with D perhaps TRBD2 (5 bases). This clonotype was obtained from a man between 18 and 35 years old in good health. The source material was naive T cells sorted from blood. In DNA, the CDR3 is TGCAGCGTCAAAGGACTGCCCTCGCACAATGAGCAGTTCTTC. Its protein product is CSVKGLPSHNEQFF.